What follows is one T cell receptor (beta chain) and its context. Only four of the eight donors provided a 0.5-1 mL blood sample. This entry is derived from a study of human thymus T cells. Produced via immunoSEQ multiplex PCR; TCRdb's table is partial and in-frame only. The data show approximately 49,000 clones, roughly 94% seen once. The CDR3 runs 16 residues. Germline lookup yields CDR1 KGHSH and CDR2 LQKENI. The V gene lost 5 bases and the J gene lost 0 bases, with 11 bases spanning the gap. This chain joins TRBV18 and TRBJ1-6; D gene uncertain. The sequencing input was blood. The receptor was derived from a girl under three years old with a congenital heart defect but otherwise immunologically healthy. The CDR3 DNA reads as TGTGCCAGCTCATTCGAACTCAGCTCCTATAATTCACCCCTCCACTTT. It specifies CASSFELSSYNSPLHF.